The clone carrying this TCR beta chain came up a few times. Its specificity is not known. Germline values: CDR1 SGHNT, CDR2 YYREEE (reference sequence). Trimming pared 2 bases from V and 5 bases from J, leaving 19 bases between. The CDR3 runs 16 residues. This sample is part of a study of T cell repertoires in cytomegalovirus infection. Findings and limits, study-wide: Dominating the ex vivo response were HLA-C-restricted CMV-specific TCR beta clonotypes.

TCRdb redid the calling of the reads with MiXCR, one entry per CDR3 protein. The sample has approximately 630,000 distinct CDR3 sequences, less than 25% seen once. The source is a human donor in good health (CMV status not recorded). Some clones in this sample may be carry-over from other donors' samples. The source material was CD8+ T cells from PBMCs. The chain recombines TRBV5-4 with TRBJ2-5, with D possibly being TRBD2 (6 bases). CDR3 loop: CASSLVAGGGRETQYF. The CDR3 bases are TGTGCCAGCAGCTTAGTCGCCGGGGGTGGGCGGGAGACCCAGTACTTC.